This T cell receptor beta chain comes out of a study of HIV-infected patients and healthy controls. From germline, CDR1 is SEHNR and CDR2 FQNEAQ (reference sequence). Trimming took 0 bases from V and 3 from J, leaving 11 bases between them. The CDR3 contains 16 residues. TCRdb analysed the 5' RACE reads with MiXCR anew, one entry per CDR3 protein. The table includes around 64,000 distinct CDR3 sequences, roughly 16% detected once. This clonotype was observed a handful of times. Sequencing was carried out using CD4+ T cells from blood. The chain carries TRBV7-9 and TRBJ2-2, with a tentative D call TRBD1 (5 bases). The sequence came from a human donor in good health. CDR3 loop: CASSLAQGFYTGELFF. In DNA form, the CDR3 reads TGTGCCAGCAGCTTAGCGCAGGGCTTTTACACCGGGGAGCTGTTTTTT. The full variable domain, in which reference TRBV7-9 and TRBJ2-2 provide the parts outside the CDR3, is DTGVSQNPRHKITKRGQNVTFRCDPISEHNRLYWYRQTLGQGPEFLTYFQNEAQLEKSRLLSDRFSAERPKGSFSTLEIQRTEQGDSAMYLCASSLAQGFYTGELFFGEGSRLTVL.